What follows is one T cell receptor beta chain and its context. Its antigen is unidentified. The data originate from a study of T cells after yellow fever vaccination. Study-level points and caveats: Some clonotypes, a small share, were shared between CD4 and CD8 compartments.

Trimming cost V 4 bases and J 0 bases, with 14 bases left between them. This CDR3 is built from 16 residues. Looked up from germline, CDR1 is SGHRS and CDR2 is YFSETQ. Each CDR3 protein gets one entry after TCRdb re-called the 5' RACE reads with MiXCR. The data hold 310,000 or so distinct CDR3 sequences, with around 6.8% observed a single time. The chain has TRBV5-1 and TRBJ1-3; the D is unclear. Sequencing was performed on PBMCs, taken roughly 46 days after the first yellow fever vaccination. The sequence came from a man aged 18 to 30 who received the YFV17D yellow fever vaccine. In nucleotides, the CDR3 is TGCGCCAGCAGCCCCCGGACGGACTACTCTGGAAACACCATATATTTT. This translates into CASSPRTDYSGNTIYF.